This record concerns one T cell receptor (beta chain) sequence. The antigen remains unidentified. The CDR3 has 15 residues. V trimming: 7 bases; J trimming: 1 base; junction bases outside the gene matches: 8. The sample originates from a study of blood T cells in healthy people across ages. A second PCR of about 6 to 11 cycles used a sample-barcoded 5' primer and a J-beta primer mix. Using its own MiXCR run on the 5' RACE reads, TCRdb lists one record per CDR3 protein. The sample has roughly 1,300,000 distinct CDR3 sequences, approximately 59% seen once. Regarding the study as a whole: While age rose, TCR beta diversity per million T cells dropped in a roughly linear way. Fewer expanded clones and more diversity marked long-lived versus aged donors.

With each sample, at least 5 micrograms of total RNA were extracted. The source material was blood. The genes are TRBV12-3 or TRBV12-4 and TRBJ2-3, with 7 bases aligning to TRBD1. The clonotype was recovered from a young man in good health. CDR3 sequence (DNA): TGTGCCAGCATCGAAACAGGGGAAGGCACAGATACGCAGTATTTT. This gives the protein CASIETGEGTDTQYF.